This TCR beta chain stems from a study of identical twins (dated by TCRdb to the mid-2010s). Broadly, across the study: To test whether fetal clonotypes persist, the study used deep sequencing on TCR alpha and beta repertoires from monozygotic twins, unrelated adults of various ages, and cord blood. To rule out contamination, replicate twin experiments were performed at different times with different library preparation protocols.

What the study reported, not specific to this receptor: Fewer insertions were carried by abundant cord blood beta clonotypes, a similar but weaker trend appeared in young adult naive repertoires, and no such trend appeared in memory repertoires. Because the same donors could not be followed over many years, the conclusions relied on cross-sectional statistical analysis. In beta out-of-frame sequences, excess twin sharing was weaker, because having fewer shared sequences lowered the signal-to-noise ratio. Out-of-frame TCR alpha sequences shared between twins showed an excess of low generation-probability sequences compared with coincidental sharing between unrelated individuals. Invariant T cells such as MAIT and iNKT could partly confound zero-insertion analyses, though diverse VJ usage argued against this for most clonotypes. Recombination models systematically underestimated out-of-frame TCR alpha sharing in monozygotic twins but agreed with sharing between unrelated individuals.

Every donor in the study was a healthy Caucasian. Three pairs of female monozygotic twins, all aged about 18 to 29 years, were included in the twin cohort. Using Miltenyi CD45RO+ enrichment and human naive T-cell isolation kits, memory (CD45RO+) and naive T cells were isolated from PBMC. The CDR3 spans 15 residues, from the cysteine through the phenylalanine. CDR3 DNA only is kept here, 45 bases in frame from base 1. According to the germline V gene (reference sequence), CDR1 reads DFQATT and CDR2 reads SNEGSKA. The V and J ends are trimmed by 6 bases and 2 bases, leaving 18 bases between them. Libraries were constructed by 5' RACE. Instrument used: Illumina HiSeq 2000. A universal primer binding site was added through template switching, and the final cDNA carried a unique molecular identifier so that TCR cDNA molecules could be counted accurately. Specific primers in the conserved constant-segment region were used to synthesize first-strand cDNA for the TCR alpha and beta chains. Each cDNA library was double barcoded, with a SMART-Mk sample barcode plus Illumina barcodes, to control for contamination. TruSeq adapter sequences and Illumina sample barcodes were added in two successive PCR steps. The Illumina HiSeq platform was used with custom primers to sequence TCR alpha and beta cDNA libraries. The study's own analysis went as follows. MiGEC was used to process raw reads and extract unique molecular identifiers, and MiXCR was used to find CDR3 positions. For each individual, recombination models were inferred using an EM algorithm with the repgenHMM and IGoR tools. The tcR package in R was used for shared clonotype analysis, with sharing normalized by the product of cloneset sizes. To study raw recombination free of thymic and clonal selection effects, out-of-frame nonproductive sequences were analyzed. In TCRdb, the public reads were trimmed at Q25 with fastp and aligned with MiXCR, with productive beta chains retained. Merged by CDR3 protein, the rows form single entries marked with the most common genes and DNA. TCRdb, rather than the study authors, made the V and J calls. The sample table holds 200,000 to 300,000 distinct CDR3 sequences, of which about 7% were seen once. The leading ten clones occupy 3.6% of the sample.

Remarks on this clonotype: Its recognized antigen is unknown. Base qualities are not recorded, but no much larger clone differs from it by a single base.

This sample was also put to use in a study of yellow fever vaccine responses in identical twins. From that second study: According to the authors, the vaccine-induced T cell response in identical twins seemed to be partly convergent and partly specific to each individual. In the study, vaccine-responding T cell clones were precisely tracked in identical twins.

The chain uses TRBV20-1 and TRBJ2-3; possibly the D gene is TRBD2, per 5 matching bases. This TCR was recovered from a woman in her late teens or twenties in good health. Sequencing was carried out using memory (CD45RO+) T cells sorted from blood. The cell subset or site label of this sample denotes: CD45RO+ enriched T cells. The sequenced DNA: TGCAGTGCGACCCGAGGGAGTGGGTTCACAGATACGCAGTATTTT. This encodes CSATRGSGFTDTQYF.